Listed here is a single TCR beta chain. Its target antigen remains unknown. Qualities for individual bases were not recorded, and no much larger clone is one base off. The data derive from a study of T cell responses to AZD1222 COVID-19 vaccine (dated by TCRdb to the early 2020s). For the wider study: A total of approximately 250 trial participants underwent TCR sequencing, of whom under 220 had received two doses of AZD1222 and around 26 had received two doses of the MenACWY control vaccine. Trial participants were enrolled into age subgroups of 18-55, 56-69 and 70-plus years, which contained about 150, 28 and 57 TCR-sequenced participants, respectively.

Read against the paper, the sample's time point label means: baseline before first vaccination. Read against the paper, the sample's treatment or condition label means: meningococcal conjugate vaccine given as trial control. Samples from vaccinated people were obtained from the UK trials COV001 and COV002, which included a single-blind randomized controlled phase 2/3 trial of AZD1222 (ChAdOx1 nCoV-19) in healthy adults. Trial participant PBMC samples were collected at day 0 and day 28 after the second dose for TCRbeta chain sequencing. Points the paper makes about the study in general: After two AZD1222 doses, both the breadth and the depth of spike-specific TCRs were significantly higher than at day 0 and than in MenACWY recipients. Because no samples from the day 14 peak response were available, repertoires could be characterized only after the peak T cell response. Conclusions about previously exposed vaccinees were limited because only a handful of AZD1222 recipients were SARS-CoV-2 seropositive at baseline. In the small 56-69-year group, the increase in depth fell short of significance, most likely because of low power. Most participants were white British and females outnumbered males, and the authors suggested that clonal diversity may have been underestimated. Vaccine-associated CD4 TCRs spanned the whole spike protein, with dominant responses in regions 160-218 and 743-854. Reportedly, almost half of the unique spike-specific TCRs recognized epitopes lying outside the regions that are mutated in the B.1.351 and B.1.1.7 variants.

Trimming costs V 7 bases and J 4 bases, and their ends lie 11 bases apart. From its cysteine to its phenylalanine, the CDR3 spans 13 amino acids. The CDR3 DNA has 39 bases and is translated from base 1. The germline V gene provides CDR1 MGHDK and CDR2 SYGVNS. The CDR3 regions of human TCRbeta chains were subjected to immunosequencing. Per the original workflow: TCRs in the repertoires were compared against a reference library of SARS-CoV-2-specific TCRs that had been generated with the MIRA antigen-specificity platform. Breadth was defined as the fraction of unique TCRs that were SARS-CoV-2-associated. Depth was defined as the fraction of total T cells that were SARS-CoV-2-associated. Using the MIRA data, each spike-specific TCR was mapped to the spike region that the TCR reacts to and placed in a CD4 or CD8 class. Log10-transformed breadth and depth values were compared by one-way ANOVA with Sidak's multiple comparisons tests. In TCRdb, the immuneACCESS table is reduced to in-frame sequences with V and J assigned. These tables do not hold every clone; where another copy was compared, an unresolved V gene accounts for under half, and the others remain unexplained. V and J calls and clone size are those listed in that table; D and trimming were worked out from the DNA. Across this sample there are under 200,000 clones, with around 92% seen only once. The ten largest clones take up roughly 4.3% of the sample.

Recombination joined TRBV25-1 with TRBJ1-5; the D gene identity is not certain. Material: peripheral blood, obtained on day 0 of MenACWY control vaccination. The sequence derives from an adult in good health. The CDR3 reads as follows: CASTETGNQPQHF. The nucleotides are TGTGCCAGCACCGAGACCGGGAATCAGCCCCAGCATTTT.